The 13 T cell receptor beta chains presented below share a single source sample, sequenced in a study of blood T cell repertoires in COVID-19. The repertoire was sequenced with immunoSEQ multiplex PCR; TCRdb's copy has only in-frame clones and lacks some. Of hundreds of thousands of clones listed, around 85% were seen once; the top ten hold roughly 2%. The specimen was PBMCs or T cells enriched from blood (not recorded which). The receptor set was obtained from a man aged 25 to 45 who had recovered from COVID-19.

The rearrangement uses TRBV2 and TRBJ1-6, with D perhaps matching TRBD1 (6 bases). The CDR3 runs 14 residues. V lost 8 bases, J lost 7 bases, and 15 bases lay in between. From germline, CDR1 is SNHLY and CDR2 FYNNEI. CDR3 loop: CASLSQGNNSPLHF. CDR3 nucleotide sequence: TGTGCCAGCCTCTCACAGGGAAACAATTCACCCCTCCACTTT. Variable domain in full (rest from reference TRBV2 and TRBJ1-6): EPEVTQTPSHQVTQMGQEVILRCVPISNHLYFYWYRQILGQKVEFLVSFYNNEISEKSEIFDDQFSVERPDGSNFTLKIRSTKLEDSAMYFCASLSQGNNSPLHFGNGTRLTVT.

This clone is a singleton in its sample. The chain links TRBV11-2 to TRBJ1-2; the match to TRBD1 covers 8 bases. Germline V gene sequence: CDR1 SGHAT, CDR2 FQNNGV. The CDR3 runs to 14 residues. Losses at the gene ends were 5 bases for V and 8 bases for J; bases not matched to a gene: 10. The CDR3 sequence is CASSPDRGRGGYTF. In nucleotides, the CDR3 is TGTGCCAGCAGCCCCGACAGGGGTCGAGGGGGCTACACCTTC.

Remarks on this clone: This CDR3 is also generated by other DNA sequences in the sample. The genes are TRBV5-1 and TRBJ2-5; D remains ambiguous. The length of the CDR3 is 11 residues. CDR1 is SGHRS, CDR2 YFSETQ, per germline. V lost 4 bases, J lost 1 base, and 2 bases lay in between. CDR3 bases: TGCGCCAGCAGCCTCCAAGAGACCCAGTACTTC. Translating gives CASSLQETQYF.

The rearrangement uses TRBV5-5 and TRBJ2-5, with TRBD1 matching over 7 bases. The germline gives CDR1 SGHKS, CDR2 YYEKEE (reference sequence). The length of the CDR3 is 13 residues. After removal of 6 bases from V and 1 base from J, the junction contained 3 bases not matched to a gene. The CDR3, as DNA: TGTGCCAGCACCGGGACAGCCCAAGAGACCCAGTACTTC. It encodes CASTGTAQETQYF.

Concerning this clone itself: In the same sample, other DNA sequences code for this CDR3. The rearrangement joins TRBV18 to TRBJ2-2; the match to TRBD1 covers 8 bases. CDR1 is KGHSH, CDR2 LQKENI, per germline. The CDR3 spans 14 residues. J gave up 4 bases and V 2 bases, and 0 bases lay outside the gene matches. The DNA of the CDR3 is TGTGCCAGCTCACCAGGACAGGGCACCGGGGAGCTGTTTTTT. The encoded protein is CASSPGQGTGELFF.

This clone was observed once. The rearrangement joins TRBV5-5 to TRBJ2-5; 7 bases fit TRBD2. The CDR3 runs to 15 residues. The trim removed 6 bases at V and 6 bases at J, leaving 14 bases unmatched. Germline V gene sequence: CDR1 SGHKS, CDR2 YYEKEE (reference sequence). Written as DNA, the CDR3 is TGTGCCAGCATGACTTGGAACAACGGGGGGAAGACCCAGTACTTC. Translated, it gives CASMTWNNGGKTQYF. Combining the CDR3 with reference TRBV5-5 and TRBJ2-5 gives the whole variable domain DAGVTQSPTHLIKTRGQQVTLRCSPISGHKSVSWYQQVLGQGPQFIFQYYEKEERGRGNFPDRFSARQFPNYSSELNVNALLLGDSALYLCASMTWNNGGKTQYFGPGTRLLVL.

This clone was counted between two and nine times. V and J are TRBV9 and TRBJ1-2, with D unclear. The CDR3 runs 14 residues. CDR1 and CDR2 (germline): SGDLS, YYNGEE. The germline V and J ends were trimmed by 4 bases and 4 bases, with 14 bases remaining between them. Here the CDR3 reads CASSLDSASYGYTF. The CDR3 DNA is TGTGCCAGCAGCCTTGACTCTGCAAGCTATGGCTACACCTTC.

J is TRBJ2-5 and V is TRBV7-6; the D is unclear. V was clipped by 1 base and J by 4 bases, with 13 bases between them. The CDR3 consists of 15 residues. Germline lookup yields CDR1 SGHVS and CDR2 FNYEAQ. CDR3 bases: TGTGCCAGCAGCTTAGTGCAGGCCGTGCGAGAGACCCAGTACTTC. Encoded protein: CASSLVQAVRETQYF.

V usage is TRBV19 and J usage is TRBJ1-2, with TRBD1 as a possible D gene (5 bases). The CDR3 has 14 amino acids. V was cut by 5 bases and J by 6 bases, with 16 bases left in between. Germline lookup yields CDR1 LNHDA and CDR2 SQIVND (reference sequence). CDR3 coding DNA: TGTGCCAGTAGTGTGACAGACCGCCTCAATGGCTACACCTTC. Translation gives CASSVTDRLNGYTF.

This chain joins TRBV7-9 and TRBJ1-4, with D maybe TRBD1 (6 bases). Per germline, CDR1 SEHNR and CDR2 FQNEAQ (reference sequence). Trimming stripped 5 bases from V and 5 bases from J, with 15 bases between. The CDR3 has 15 amino acids. The CDR3 nucleotides read TGTGCCAGCAGCCCCATACAGGGAGAAAATGAAAAACTGTTTTTT. The encoded protein is CASSPIQGENEKLFF. The full variable domain, completed using reference TRBV7-9 and TRBJ1-4, is DTGVSQNPRHKITKRGQNVTFRCDPISEHNRLYWYRQTLGQGPEFLTYFQNEAQLEKSRLLSDRFSAERPKGSFSTLEIQRTEQGDSAMYLCASSPIQGENEKLFFGSGTQLSVL.

The V gene is TRBV5-1, the J gene TRBJ1-2; TRBD1 matches 11 bases. Trimming at V came to 4 bases and at J to 2 bases, leaving 7 bases not matched to a gene. The germline CDR1 and CDR2 sequences are SGHRS and YFSETQ. The CDR3 sequence is 16 residues long. This chain's CDR3 is CASSGGQGARNYGYTF. CDR3 nucleotides: TGCGCCAGCAGCGGCGGACAGGGGGCGAGAAACTATGGCTACACCTTC.

V is TRBV19 and J is TRBJ1-5; maybe TRBD1 (5 bases). The germline V gene encodes CDR1 LNHDA and CDR2 SQIVND (reference sequence). The CDR3 is 15 residues long. Deletions cut 1 base from V and 1 base from J, with 8 bases between. The CDR3 coding sequence is TGTGCCAGTAGTATAGCAGGGATAAGCAATCAGCCCCAGCATTTT. It specifies CASSIAGISNQPQHF.

CDR3 bases: TGTGCCAGCAGCGGGACAGGCCTCTATGGCTACACCTTC. Translation: CASSGTGLYGYTF. The chain employs TRBV6-5 and TRBJ1-2; 8 bases agree with TRBD1. The CDR3 sequence is 13 residues long. The V gene's germline CDR1 is MNHEY and CDR2 SVGAGI. V dropped 6 bases and J dropped 4; count of bases not matched to a gene: 4.